Below, one T cell receptor beta chain is given with its context. Clones were sequenced by immunoSEQ multiplex PCR, and TCRdb holds only the in-frame ones, with some missing. The sample holds 80,000 or so clones, over 80% seen once. This specimen comes from a study of graft-versus-host responses after intestinal transplantation. Study-wide background: All recipients were transplanted with multivisceral, liver-intestinal, or isolated intestinal grafts.

Germline loops: CDR1 SGHVT, CDR2 SQSDAQ. The CDR3 covers 16 residues. J gave up 2 bases and V 4 bases, and 8 bases lay outside the gene matches. The source of this sequence is a human patient who received an intestinal transplant, so some T cells may come from the graft donor. Sequencing used PBMCs, obtained 98 days after intestinal transplantation. This chain uses TRBV7-4 with TRBJ1-5; 7 bases agree with TRBD1. CDR3 in DNA: TGTGCCAGCAGCTCAGGGGACCAGGGGGGCAATCAGCCCCAGCATTTT. Its protein is CASSSGDQGGNQPQHF.